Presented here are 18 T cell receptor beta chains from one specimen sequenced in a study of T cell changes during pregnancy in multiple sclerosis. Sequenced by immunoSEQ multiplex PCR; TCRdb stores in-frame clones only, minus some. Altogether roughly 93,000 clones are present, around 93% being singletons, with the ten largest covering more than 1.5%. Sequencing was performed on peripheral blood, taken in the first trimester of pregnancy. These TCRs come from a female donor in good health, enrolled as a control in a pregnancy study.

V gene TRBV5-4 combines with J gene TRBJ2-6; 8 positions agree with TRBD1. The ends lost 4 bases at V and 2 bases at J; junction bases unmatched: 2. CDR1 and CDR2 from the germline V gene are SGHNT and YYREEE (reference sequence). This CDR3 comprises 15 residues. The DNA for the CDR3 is TGTGCCAGCAGCCAGACAGGGGCTGGGGCCAACGTCCTGACTTTC. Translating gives CASSQTGAGANVLTF.

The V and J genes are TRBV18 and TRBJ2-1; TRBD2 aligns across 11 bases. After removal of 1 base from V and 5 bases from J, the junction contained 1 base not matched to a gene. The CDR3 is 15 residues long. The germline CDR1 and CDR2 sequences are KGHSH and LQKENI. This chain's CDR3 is CASSPLAGGHNEQFF. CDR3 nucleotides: TGTGCCAGCTCACCACTAGCGGGGGGGCACAATGAGCAGTTCTTC.

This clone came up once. The CDR3 region is CASTVGGTGGQPQHF. The CDR3 coding sequence is TGTGCCAGTACCGTGGGGGGGACAGGGGGTCAGCCCCAGCATTTT. The V gene is TRBV19, the J gene TRBJ1-5; 11 positions agree with TRBD1. With 7 bases clipped from V and 6 bases from J, the junction kept 8 bases outside the gene matches. CDR1 and CDR2 (germline): LNHDA, SQIVND (reference sequence). The CDR3 contains 15 residues.

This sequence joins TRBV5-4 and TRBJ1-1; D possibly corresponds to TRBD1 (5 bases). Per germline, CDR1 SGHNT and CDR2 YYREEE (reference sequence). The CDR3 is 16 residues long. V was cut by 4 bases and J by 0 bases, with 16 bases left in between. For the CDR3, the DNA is TGTGCCAGCAGCCCCCTTGGAGGGGCGATGAACACTGAAGCTTTCTTT. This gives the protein CASSPLGGAMNTEAFF. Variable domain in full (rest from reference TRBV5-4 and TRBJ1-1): ETGVTQSPTHLIKTRGQQVTLRCSSQSGHNTVSWYQQALGQGPQFIFQYYREEENGRGNFPPRFSGLQFPNYSSELNVNALELDDSALYLCASSPLGGAMNTEAFFGQGTRLTVV.

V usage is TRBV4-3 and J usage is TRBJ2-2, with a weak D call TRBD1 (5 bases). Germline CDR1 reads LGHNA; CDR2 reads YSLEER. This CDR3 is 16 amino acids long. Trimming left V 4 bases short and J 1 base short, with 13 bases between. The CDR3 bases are TGCGCCAGCAGCCGCCGACAGCCAAGGAACACCGGGGAGCTGTTTTTT. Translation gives CASSRRQPRNTGELFF.

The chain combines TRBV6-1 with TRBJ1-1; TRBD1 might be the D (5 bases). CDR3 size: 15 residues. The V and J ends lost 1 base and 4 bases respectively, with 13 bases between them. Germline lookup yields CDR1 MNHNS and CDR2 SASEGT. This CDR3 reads CASSEGWGGVTEAFF. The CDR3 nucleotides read TGTGCCAGCAGTGAAGGGTGGGGGGGGGTCACTGAAGCTTTCTTT.

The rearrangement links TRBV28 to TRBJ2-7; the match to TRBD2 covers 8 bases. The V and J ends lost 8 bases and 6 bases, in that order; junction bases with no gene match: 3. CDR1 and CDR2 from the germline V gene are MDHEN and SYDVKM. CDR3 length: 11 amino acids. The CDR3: CASRGGLEQYF. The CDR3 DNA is TGTGCCAGCCGCGGGGGGCTCGAGCAGTACTTC.

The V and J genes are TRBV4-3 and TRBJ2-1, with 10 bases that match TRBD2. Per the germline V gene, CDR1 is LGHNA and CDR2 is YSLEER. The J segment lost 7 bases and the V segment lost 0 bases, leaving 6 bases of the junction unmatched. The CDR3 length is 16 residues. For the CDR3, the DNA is TGCGCCAGCAGCCAAGATCCAGCGGGGGGGCCAAATGAGCAGTTCTTC. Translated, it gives CASSQDPAGGPNEQFF.

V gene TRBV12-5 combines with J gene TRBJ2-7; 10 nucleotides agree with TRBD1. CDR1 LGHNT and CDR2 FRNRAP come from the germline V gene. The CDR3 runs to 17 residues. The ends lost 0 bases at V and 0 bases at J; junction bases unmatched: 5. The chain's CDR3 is CASGLVGDRGHSYEQYF. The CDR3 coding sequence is TGTGCTAGTGGTTTGGTAGGGGACAGGGGACACTCCTACGAGCAGTACTTC.

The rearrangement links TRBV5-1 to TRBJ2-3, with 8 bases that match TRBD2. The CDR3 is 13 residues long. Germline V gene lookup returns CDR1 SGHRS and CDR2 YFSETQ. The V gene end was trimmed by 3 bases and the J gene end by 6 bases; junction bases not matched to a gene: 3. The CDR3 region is CASSSRGGDTQYF. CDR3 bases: TGCGCCAGCAGCTCCCGGGGGGGGGATACGCAGTATTTT.

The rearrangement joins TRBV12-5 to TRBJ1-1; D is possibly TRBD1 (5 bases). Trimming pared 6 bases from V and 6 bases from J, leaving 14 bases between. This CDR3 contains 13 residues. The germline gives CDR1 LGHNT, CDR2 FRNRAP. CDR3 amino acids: CASGVGGRAEAFF. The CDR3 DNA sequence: TGTGCTAGTGGAGTGGGGGGGAGGGCTGAAGCTTTCTTT.

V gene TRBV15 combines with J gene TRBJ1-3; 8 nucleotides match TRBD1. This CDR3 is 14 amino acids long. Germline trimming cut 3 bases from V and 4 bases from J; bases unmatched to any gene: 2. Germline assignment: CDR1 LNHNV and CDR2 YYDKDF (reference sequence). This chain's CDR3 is CATSSRQGGNTIYF. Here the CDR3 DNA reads TGTGCCACCAGCAGTCGACAGGGGGGAAACACCATATATTTT.

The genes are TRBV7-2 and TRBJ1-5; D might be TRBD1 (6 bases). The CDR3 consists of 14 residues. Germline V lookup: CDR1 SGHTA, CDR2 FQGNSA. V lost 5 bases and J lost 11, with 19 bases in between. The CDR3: CASSVSVGAAAQHF. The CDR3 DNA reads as TGTGCCAGCAGCGTTTCCGTGGGGGCGGCGGCCCAGCATTTT. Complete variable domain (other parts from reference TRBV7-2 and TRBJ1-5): GAGVSQSPSNKVTEKGKDVELRCDPISGHTALYWYRQSLGQGLEFLIYFQGNSAPDKSGLPSDRFSAERTGGSVSTLTIQRTQQEDSAVYLCASSVSVGAAAQHFGDGTRLSIL.

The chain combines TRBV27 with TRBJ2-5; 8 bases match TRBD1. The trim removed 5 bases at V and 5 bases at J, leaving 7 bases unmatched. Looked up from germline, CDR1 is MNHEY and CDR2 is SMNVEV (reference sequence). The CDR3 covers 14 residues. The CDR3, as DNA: TGTGCCAGCAGTCCTTGGACAGGGAAGGAGACCCAGTACTTC. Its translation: CASSPWTGKETQYF.

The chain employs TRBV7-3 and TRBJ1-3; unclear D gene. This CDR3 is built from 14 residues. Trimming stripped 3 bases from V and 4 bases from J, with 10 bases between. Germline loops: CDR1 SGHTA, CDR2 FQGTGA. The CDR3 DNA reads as TGTGCCAGCAGCTTCGGAGGGCGGGGAAACACCATATATTTT. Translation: CASSFGGRGNTIYF.

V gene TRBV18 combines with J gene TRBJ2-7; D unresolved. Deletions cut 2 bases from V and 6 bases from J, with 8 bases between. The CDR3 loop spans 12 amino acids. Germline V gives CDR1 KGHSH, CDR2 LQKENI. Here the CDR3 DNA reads TGTGCCAGCTCACCAATCAGAGGCGAGCAGTACTTC. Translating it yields CASSPIRGEQYF.

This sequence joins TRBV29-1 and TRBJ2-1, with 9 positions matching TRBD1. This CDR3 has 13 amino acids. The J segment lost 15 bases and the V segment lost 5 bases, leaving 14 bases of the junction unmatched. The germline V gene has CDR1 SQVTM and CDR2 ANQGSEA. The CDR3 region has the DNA TGCAGCGTTATGGGGACAGGGTGGATTGGTCTGTTCTTC. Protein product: CSVMGTGWIGLFF.

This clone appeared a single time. The CDR3 sequence: CASRLSPNYGYTF. For the CDR3, the DNA is TGTGCCAGCAGACTTTCCCCAAACTATGGCTACACCTTC. The rearrangement uses TRBV25-1 and TRBJ1-2; D is undetermined. Germline CDR1 is MGHDK and CDR2 is SYGVNS. V dropped 6 bases and J dropped 2 bases, with 10 bases sitting between them. The CDR3 is made up of 13 amino acids.